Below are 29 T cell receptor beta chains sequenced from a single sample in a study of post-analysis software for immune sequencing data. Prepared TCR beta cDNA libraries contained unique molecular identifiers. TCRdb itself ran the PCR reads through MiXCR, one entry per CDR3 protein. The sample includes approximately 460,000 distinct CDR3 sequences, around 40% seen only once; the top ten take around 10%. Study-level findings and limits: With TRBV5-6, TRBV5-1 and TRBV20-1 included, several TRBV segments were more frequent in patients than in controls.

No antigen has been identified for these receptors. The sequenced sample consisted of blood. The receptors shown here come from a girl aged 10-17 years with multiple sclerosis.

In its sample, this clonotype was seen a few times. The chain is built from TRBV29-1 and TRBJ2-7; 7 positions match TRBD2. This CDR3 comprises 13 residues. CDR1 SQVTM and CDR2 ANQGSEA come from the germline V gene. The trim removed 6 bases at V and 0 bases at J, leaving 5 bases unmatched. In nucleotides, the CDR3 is TGCAGCGTGACAGCGGGAATCTCCTACGAGCAGTACTTC. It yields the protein CSVTAGISYEQYF.

CDR3 sequence: CASSTQEYGYTF. The CDR3 DNA sequence: TGTGCCAGCAGTACACAGGAATATGGCTACACCTTC. This chain links TRBV12-3 or TRBV12-4 with TRBJ1-2; perhaps TRBD1 as D (5 bases). CDR3 length: 12 amino acids. V lost 5 bases to trimming and J lost 5 bases, with 9 bases between them.

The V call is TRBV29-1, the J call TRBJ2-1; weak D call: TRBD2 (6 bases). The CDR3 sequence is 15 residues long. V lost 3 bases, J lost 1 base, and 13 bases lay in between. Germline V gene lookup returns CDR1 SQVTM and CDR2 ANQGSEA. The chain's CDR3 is CSVEKRDSSYNEQFF. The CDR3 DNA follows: TGCAGCGTTGAGAAACGGGACTCTTCCTACAATGAGCAGTTCTTC.

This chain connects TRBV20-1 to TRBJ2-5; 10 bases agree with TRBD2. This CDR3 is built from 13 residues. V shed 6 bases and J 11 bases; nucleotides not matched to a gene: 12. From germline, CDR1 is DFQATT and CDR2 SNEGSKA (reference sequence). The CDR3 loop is CSAPASGSNEQYF. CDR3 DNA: TGCAGTGCGCCCGCTAGCGGGAGCAATGAGCAGTACTTC.

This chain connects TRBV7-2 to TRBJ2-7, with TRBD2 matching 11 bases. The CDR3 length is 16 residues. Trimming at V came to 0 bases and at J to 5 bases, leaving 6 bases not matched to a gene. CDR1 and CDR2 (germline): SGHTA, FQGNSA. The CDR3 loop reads CASSLAASGRLHEQYF. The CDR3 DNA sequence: TGTGCCAGCAGCTTAGCGGCTAGCGGGAGGTTACACGAGCAGTACTTC. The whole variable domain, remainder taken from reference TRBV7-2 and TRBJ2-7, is GAGVSQSPSNKVTEKGKDVELRCDPISGHTALYWYRQSLGQGLEFLIYFQGNSAPDKSGLPSDRFSAERTGGSVSTLTIQRTQQEDSAVYLCASSLAASGRLHEQYFGPGTRLTVT.

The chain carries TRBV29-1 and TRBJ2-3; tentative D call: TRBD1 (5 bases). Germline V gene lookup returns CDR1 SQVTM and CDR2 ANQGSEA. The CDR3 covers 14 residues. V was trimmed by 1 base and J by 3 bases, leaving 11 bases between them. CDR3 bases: TGCAGCGTTGAAGGCGACAGAGGAACAGATACGCAGTATTTT. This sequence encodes CSVEGDRGTDTQYF.

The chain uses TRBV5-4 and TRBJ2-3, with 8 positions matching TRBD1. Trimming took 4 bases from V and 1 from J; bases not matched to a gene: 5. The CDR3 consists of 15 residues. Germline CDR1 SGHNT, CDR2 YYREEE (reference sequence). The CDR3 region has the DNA TGTGCCAGCAGCCCGGGACAGGACCGCACAGATACGCAGTATTTT. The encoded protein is CASSPGQDRTDTQYF.

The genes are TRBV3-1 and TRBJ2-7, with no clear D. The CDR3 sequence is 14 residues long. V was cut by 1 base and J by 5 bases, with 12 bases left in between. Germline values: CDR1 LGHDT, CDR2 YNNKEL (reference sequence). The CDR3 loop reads CASSQGWSFNEQYF. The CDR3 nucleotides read TGTGCCAGCAGCCAAGGTTGGAGTTTCAACGAGCAGTACTTC.

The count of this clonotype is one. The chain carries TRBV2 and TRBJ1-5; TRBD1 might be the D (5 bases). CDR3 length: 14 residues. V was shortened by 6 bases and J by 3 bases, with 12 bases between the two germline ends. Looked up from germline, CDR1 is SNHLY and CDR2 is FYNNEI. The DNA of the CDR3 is TGTGCCAGCAGGTACCGGGGGTCCAATCAGCCCCAGCATTTT. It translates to CASRYRGSNQPQHF.

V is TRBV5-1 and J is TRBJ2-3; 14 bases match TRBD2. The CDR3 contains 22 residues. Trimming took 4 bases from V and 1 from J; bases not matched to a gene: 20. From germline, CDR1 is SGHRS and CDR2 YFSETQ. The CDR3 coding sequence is TGCGCCAGCAGCCGGACTCCAGGAATGGGACTAGCGGGAGAGGTCGGCACAGATACGCAGTATTTT. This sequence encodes CASSRTPGMGLAGEVGTDTQYF.

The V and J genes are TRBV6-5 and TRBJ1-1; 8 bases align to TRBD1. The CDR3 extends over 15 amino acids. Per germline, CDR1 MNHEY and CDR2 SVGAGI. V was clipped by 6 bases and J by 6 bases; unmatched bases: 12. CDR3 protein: CASRTTDRVFAEAFF. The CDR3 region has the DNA TGTGCCAGCAGAACCACGGACAGGGTTTTTGCTGAAGCTTTCTTT.

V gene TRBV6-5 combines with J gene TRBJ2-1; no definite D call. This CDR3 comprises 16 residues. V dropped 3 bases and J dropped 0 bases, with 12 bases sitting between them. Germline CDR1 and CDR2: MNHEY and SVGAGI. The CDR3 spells CASSYSGVHSYNEQFF. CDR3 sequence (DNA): TGTGCCAGCAGTTATAGTGGCGTACACTCCTACAATGAGCAGTTCTTC.

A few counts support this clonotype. Here the CDR3 reads CASSPTGTPGADTQYF. The CDR3, as DNA: TGTGCCAGCAGCCCCACGGGGACTCCCGGAGCAGATACGCAGTATTTT. This rearrangement joins TRBV7-2 to TRBJ2-3; D perhaps matches TRBD2 (6 bases). Trimming took 5 bases from V and 4 from J, leaving 19 bases between them. This CDR3 is 16 amino acids long. The germline gives CDR1 SGHTA, CDR2 FQGNSA.

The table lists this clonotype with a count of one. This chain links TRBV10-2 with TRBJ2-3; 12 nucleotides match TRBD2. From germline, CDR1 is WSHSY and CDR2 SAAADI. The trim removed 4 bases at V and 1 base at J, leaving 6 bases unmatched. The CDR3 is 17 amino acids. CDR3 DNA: TGCGCCAGCAGTGTCCTAGCGGGAGGGTTCGGCACAGATACGCAGTATTTT. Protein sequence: CASSVLAGGFGTDTQYF.

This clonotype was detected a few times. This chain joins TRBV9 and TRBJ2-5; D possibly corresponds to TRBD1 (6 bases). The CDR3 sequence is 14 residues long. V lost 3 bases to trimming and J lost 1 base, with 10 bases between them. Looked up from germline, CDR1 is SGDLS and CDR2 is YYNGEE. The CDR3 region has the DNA TGTGCCAGCAGCGCAACAGGGTCCCAAGAGACCCAGTACTTC. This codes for CASSATGSQETQYF.

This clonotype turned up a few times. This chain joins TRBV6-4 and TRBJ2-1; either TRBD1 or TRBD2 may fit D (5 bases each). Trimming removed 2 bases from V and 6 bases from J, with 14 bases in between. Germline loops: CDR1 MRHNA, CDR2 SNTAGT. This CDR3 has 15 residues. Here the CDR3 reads CASSDTPRGRNEQFF. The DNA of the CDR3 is TGTGCCAGCAGTGACACACCACGGGGACGCAATGAGCAGTTCTTC.

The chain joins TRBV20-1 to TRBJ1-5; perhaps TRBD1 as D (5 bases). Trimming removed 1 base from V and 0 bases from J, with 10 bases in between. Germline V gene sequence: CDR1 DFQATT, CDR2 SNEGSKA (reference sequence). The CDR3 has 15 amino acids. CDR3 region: CSARVPGGSNQPQHF. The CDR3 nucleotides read TGCAGTGCTAGAGTCCCCGGGGGTAGCAATCAGCCCCAGCATTTT.

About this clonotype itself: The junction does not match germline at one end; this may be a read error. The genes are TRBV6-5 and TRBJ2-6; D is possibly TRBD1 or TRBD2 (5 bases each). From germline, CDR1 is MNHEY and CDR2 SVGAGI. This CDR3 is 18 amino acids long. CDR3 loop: CASSSLTATVAGANVRTF. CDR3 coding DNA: TGTGCCAGCAGTTCACTGACAGCTACAGTAGCCGGGGCCAACGTCCGGACTTTC.

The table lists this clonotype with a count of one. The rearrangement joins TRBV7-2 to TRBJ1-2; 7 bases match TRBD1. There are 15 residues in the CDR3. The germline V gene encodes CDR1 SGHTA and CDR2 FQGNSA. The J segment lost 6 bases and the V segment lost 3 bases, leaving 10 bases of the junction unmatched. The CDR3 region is CASSLATGPSHGYTF. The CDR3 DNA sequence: TGTGCCAGCAGCTTGGCGACAGGGCCCTCTCATGGCTACACCTTC.

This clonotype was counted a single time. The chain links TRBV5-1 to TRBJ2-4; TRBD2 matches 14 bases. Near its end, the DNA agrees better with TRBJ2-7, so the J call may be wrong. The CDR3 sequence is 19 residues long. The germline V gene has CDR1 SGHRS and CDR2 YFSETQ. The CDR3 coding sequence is TGCGCCAGCAGCTCTCGACTAGCGGGAGGGCCGGACCTTTACTACGAGCAGTACTTC. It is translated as CASSSRLAGGPDLYYEQYF.

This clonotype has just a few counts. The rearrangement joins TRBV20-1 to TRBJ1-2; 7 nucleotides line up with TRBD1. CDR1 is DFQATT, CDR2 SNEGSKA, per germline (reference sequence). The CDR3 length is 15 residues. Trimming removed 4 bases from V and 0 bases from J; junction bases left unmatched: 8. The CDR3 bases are TGCAGTGCTAAGGGACAGAAGGAGGCTAACTATGGCTACACCTTC. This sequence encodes CSAKGQKEANYGYTF.

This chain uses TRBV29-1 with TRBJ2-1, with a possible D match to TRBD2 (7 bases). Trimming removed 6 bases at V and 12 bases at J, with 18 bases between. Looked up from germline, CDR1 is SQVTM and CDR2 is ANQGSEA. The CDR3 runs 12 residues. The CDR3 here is CSVGAGRGGQFF. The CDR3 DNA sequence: TGCAGCGTGGGAGCGGGACGAGGGGGGCAGTTCTTC.

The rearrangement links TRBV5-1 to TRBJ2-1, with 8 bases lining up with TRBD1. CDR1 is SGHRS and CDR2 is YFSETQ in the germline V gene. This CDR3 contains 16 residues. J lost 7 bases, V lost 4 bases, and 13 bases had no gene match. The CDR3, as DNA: TGCGCCAGCAGCGCGGTCGGGCAGGGGGCTGTTAATGAGCAGTTCTTC. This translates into CASSAVGQGAVNEQFF.

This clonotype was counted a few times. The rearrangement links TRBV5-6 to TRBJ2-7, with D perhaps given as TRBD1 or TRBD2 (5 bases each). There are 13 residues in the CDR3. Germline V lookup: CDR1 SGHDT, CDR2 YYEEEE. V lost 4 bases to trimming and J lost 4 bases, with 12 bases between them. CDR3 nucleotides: TGTGCCAGCAGCGGGGGACGGGGATACGAGCAGTACTTC. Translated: CASSGGRGYEQYF.

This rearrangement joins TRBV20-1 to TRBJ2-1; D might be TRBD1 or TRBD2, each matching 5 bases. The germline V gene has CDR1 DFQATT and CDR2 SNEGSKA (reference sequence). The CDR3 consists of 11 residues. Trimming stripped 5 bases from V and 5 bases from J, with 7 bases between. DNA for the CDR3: TGCAGTGCTTCGGGGCACAATGAGCAGTTCTTC. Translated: CSASGHNEQFF.

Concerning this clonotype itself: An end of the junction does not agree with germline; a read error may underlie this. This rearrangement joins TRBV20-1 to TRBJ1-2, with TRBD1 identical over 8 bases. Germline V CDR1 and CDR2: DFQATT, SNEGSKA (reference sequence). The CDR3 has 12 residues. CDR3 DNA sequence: TGCAGTGCGGCAGCAGGGGGCGGTGGCCACACCTTC. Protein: CSAAAGGGGHTF.

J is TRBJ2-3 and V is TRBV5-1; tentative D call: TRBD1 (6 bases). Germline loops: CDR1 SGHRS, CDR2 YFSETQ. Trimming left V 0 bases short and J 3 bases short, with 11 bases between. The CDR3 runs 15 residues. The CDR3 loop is CASSLGPGETDTQYF. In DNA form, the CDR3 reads TGCGCCAGCAGCTTGGGCCCAGGGGAGACAGATACGCAGTATTTT. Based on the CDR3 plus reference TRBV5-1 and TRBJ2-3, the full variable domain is KAGVTQTPRYLIKTRGQQVTLSCSPISGHRSVSWYQQTPGQGLQFLFEYFSETQRNKGNFPGRFSGRQFSNSRSEMNVSTLELGDSALYLCASSLGPGETDTQYFGPGTRLTVL.

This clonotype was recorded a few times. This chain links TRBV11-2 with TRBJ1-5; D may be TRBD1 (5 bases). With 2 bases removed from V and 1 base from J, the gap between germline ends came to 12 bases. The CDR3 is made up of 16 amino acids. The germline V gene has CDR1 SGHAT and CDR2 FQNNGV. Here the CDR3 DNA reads TGTGCCAGCAGCTTAAGGGCAGACAGAAGCAATCAGCCCCAGCATTTT. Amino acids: CASSLRADRSNQPQHF. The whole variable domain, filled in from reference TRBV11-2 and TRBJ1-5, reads EAGVAQSPRYKIIEKRQSVAFWCNPISGHATLYWYQQILGQGPKLLIQFQNNGVVDDSQLPKDRFSAERLKGVDSTLKIQPAKLEDSAVYLCASSLRADRSNQPQHFGDGTRLSIL.

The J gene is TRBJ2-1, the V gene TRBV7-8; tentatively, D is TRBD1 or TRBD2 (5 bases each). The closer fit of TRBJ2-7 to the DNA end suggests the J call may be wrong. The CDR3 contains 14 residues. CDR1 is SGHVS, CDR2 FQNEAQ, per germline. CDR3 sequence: CASSLDGTYNEQYF. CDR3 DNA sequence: TGTGCCAGCAGCTTAGACGGGACCTACAATGAGCAGTACTTC.